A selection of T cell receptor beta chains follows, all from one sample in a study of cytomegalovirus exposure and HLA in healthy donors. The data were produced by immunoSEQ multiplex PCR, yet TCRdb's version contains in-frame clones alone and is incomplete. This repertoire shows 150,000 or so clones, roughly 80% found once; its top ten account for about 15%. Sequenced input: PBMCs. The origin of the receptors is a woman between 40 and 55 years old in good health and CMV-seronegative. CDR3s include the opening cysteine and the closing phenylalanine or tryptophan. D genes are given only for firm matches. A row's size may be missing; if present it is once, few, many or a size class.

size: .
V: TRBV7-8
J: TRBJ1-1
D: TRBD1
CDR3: CASSLGQGVEAFF
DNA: TGTGCCAGCAGCTTAGGTCAGGGGGTTGAAGCTTTCTTT

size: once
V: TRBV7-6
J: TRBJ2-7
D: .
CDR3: CASSLGGGREQYF
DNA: TGTGCCAGCAGCTTAGGTGGGGGGAGGGAGCAGTACTTC

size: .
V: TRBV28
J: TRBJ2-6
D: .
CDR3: CASSSNPLGANVLTF
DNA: TGTGCCAGCAGCTCTAACCCTTTGGGGGCCAACGTCCTGACTTTC

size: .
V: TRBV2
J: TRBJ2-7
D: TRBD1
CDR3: CASSDMDRGYEQYF
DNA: TGTGCCAGCAGTGATATGGACAGGGGCTACGAGCAGTACTTC

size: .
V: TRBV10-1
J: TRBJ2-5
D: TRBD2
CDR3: CASSSGLAGKETQYF
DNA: TGCGCCAGCAGTTCGGGACTAGCGGGGAAAGAGACCCAGTACTTC

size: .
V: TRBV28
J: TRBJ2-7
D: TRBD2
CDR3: CASSLRTGTTGLAGSYEQYF
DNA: TGTGCCAGCAGTCTTCGGACCGGGACAACCGGACTAGCGGGGTCCTACGAGCAGTACTTC

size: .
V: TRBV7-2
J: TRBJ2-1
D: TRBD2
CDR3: CASSTRTSGSNEQFF
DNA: TGTGCCAGCAGCACGCGGACTAGCGGGAGCAATGAGCAGTTCTTC

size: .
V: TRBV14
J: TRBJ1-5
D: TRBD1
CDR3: CASSRQGANQPQHF
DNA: TGTGCCAGCAGCCGACAGGGGGCTAATCAGCCCCAGCATTTT

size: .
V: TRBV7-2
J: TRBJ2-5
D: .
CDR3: CASSPPGVQETQYF
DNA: TGTGCCAGCAGCCCACCCGGTGTCCAAGAGACCCAGTACTTC

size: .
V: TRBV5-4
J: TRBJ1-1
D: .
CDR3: CASSETGYVEAFF
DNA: TGTGCCAGCAGCGAGACGGGTTATGTTGAAGCTTTCTTT

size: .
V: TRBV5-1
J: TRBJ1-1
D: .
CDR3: CASSPKGGESTEAFF
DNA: TGCGCCAGCAGCCCCAAAGGGGGGGAGAGCACTGAAGCTTTCTTT

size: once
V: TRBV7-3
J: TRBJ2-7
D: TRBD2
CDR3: CASSLTGTSNEQYF
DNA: TGTGCCAGCAGCTTAACCGGGACTAGCAACGAGCAGTACTTC

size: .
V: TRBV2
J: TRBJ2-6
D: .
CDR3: CASSDYVISSGANGLTF
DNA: TGTGCCAGCAGTGATTATGTAATTTCTTCTGGGGCCAACGGCCTGACTTTC

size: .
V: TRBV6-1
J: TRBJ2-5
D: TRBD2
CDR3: CASSLGLAVQETQYF
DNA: TGTGCCAGCAGTTTGGGACTAGCGGTCCAAGAGACCCAGTACTTC

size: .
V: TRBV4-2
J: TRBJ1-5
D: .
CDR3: CASSQGRQQPQHF
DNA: TGTGCCAGCAGCCAAGGTCGACAGCAGCCCCAGCATTTT

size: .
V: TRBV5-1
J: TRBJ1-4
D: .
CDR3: CASSLMQRPDEKLFF
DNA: TGCGCCAGCAGCTTGATGCAGAGGCCGGATGAAAAACTGTTTTTT

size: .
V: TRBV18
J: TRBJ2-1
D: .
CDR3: CASSPTPQGEQFF
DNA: TGTGCCAGCTCACCAACCCCCCAGGGTGAGCAGTTCTTC

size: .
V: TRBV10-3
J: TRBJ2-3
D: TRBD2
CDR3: CASLAGSADTQYF
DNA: TGTGCCAGTCTAGCGGGGAGCGCAGATACGCAGTATTTT

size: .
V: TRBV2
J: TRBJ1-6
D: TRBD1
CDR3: CASSRQGGGNSPLHF
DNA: TGTGCCAGCAGCCGACAGGGAGGAGGTAATTCACCCCTCCACTTT

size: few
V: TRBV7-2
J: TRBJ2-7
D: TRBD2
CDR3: CASSPGGTYEQYF
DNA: TGTGCCAGCAGCCCGGGGGGAACCTACGAGCAGTACTTC

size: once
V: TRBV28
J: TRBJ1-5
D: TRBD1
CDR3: CASTPRTGISQPQHF
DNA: TGTGCCAGCACTCCTCGGACAGGGATATCTCAGCCCCAGCATTTT

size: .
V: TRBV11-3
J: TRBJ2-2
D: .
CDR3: CASSLDREVSGELFF
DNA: TGTGCCAGCAGCTTAGACAGGGAGGTTAGCGGGGAGCTGTTTTTT

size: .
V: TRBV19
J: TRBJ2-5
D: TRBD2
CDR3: CASSMGTSGVRETQYF
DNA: TGTGCCAGTAGTATGGGTACTAGCGGGGTTCGAGAGACCCAGTACTTC

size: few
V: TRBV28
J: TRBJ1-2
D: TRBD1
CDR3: CASSLGGQGSRRGYTF
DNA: TGTGCCAGCAGTTTGGGTGGACAGGGCAGTCGGCGGGGCTACACCTTC

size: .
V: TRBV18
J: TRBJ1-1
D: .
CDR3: CASSTNGKKNTEAFF
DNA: TGTGCCAGCTCGACCAACGGGAAAAAGAACACTGAAGCTTTCTTT

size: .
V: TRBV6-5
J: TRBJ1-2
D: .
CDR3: CASSYSGLSFYGYTF
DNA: TGTGCCAGCAGTTACTCGGGCCTTTCCTTCTATGGCTACACCTTC

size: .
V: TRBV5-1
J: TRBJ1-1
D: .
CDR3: CASSLRGQTNAEAFF
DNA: TGCGCCAGCAGCTTGAGAGGACAGACTAACGCTGAAGCTTTCTTT

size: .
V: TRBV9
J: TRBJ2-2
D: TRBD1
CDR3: CASSLGTGFTGELFF
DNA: TGTGCCAGCAGCTTAGGGACAGGGTTCACCGGGGAGCTGTTTTTT

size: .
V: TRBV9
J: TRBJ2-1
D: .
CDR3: CASSVAEPGQTGNHYNEQFF
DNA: TGTGCCAGCAGCGTAGCTGAGCCGGGTCAAACCGGGAACCACTACAATGAGCAGTTCTTC

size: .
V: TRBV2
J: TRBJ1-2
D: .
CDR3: CASSPSEGYTF
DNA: TGTGCCAGCAGTCCTTCGGAGGGCTACACCTTC

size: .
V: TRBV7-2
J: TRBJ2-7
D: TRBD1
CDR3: CASSLVVGTGGVEQYF
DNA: TGTGCCAGCAGCTTAGTGGTAGGGACAGGGGGCGTAGAGCAGTACTTC

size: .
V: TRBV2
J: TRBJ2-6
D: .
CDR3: CASRLGSGANGLTF
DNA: TGTGCCAGTCGCTTGGGGTCTGGGGCCAACGGCCTGACTTTC

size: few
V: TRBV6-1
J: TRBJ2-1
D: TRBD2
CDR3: CASSGGAGVAYNEQFF
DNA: TGTGCCAGCAGTGGAGGGGCGGGGGTTGCCTACAATGAGCAGTTCTTC

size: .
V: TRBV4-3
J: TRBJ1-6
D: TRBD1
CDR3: CASSQVEQGGSPLHF
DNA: TGCGCCAGCAGCCAAGTCGAACAGGGGGGTTCACCCCTCCACTTT

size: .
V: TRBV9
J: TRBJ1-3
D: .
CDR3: CASTRTPGNTIYF
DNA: TGTGCCAGCACCCGGACACCCGGAAACACCATATATTTT

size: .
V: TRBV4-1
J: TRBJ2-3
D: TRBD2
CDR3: CASSHSRLAGNTDTQYF
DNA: TGCGCCAGCAGCCATAGTAGACTAGCGGGAAACACAGATACGCAGTATTTT

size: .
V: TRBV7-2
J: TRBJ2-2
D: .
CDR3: CASSSNTGELFF
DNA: TGTGCCAGCAGCTCTAACACCGGGGAGCTGTTTTTT

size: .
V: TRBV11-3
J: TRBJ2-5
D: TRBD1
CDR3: CASSPRTGGQETQYF
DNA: TGTGCCAGCAGCCCTCGGACAGGGGGCCAAGAGACCCAGTACTTC

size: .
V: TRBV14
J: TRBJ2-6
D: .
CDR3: CARSVIPGANVLTF
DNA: TGTGCCAGGTCCGTTATCCCTGGGGCCAACGTCCTGACTTTC

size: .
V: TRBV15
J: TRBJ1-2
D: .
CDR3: CATSRGRYGYTF
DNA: TGTGCCACCAGCAGAGGGAGATATGGCTACACCTTC

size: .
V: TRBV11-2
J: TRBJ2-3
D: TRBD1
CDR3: CASSKTGGARDTQYF
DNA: TGTGCCAGCAGCAAGACAGGGGGCGCGCGGGATACGCAGTATTTT

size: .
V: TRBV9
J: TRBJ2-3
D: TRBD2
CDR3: CASSVGAGGPPSTDTQYF
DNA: TGTGCCAGCAGCGTAGGAGCGGGAGGACCCCCTAGCACAGATACGCAGTATTTT

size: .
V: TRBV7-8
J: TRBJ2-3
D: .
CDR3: CASSFGGVLDTQYF
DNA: TGTGCCAGCAGCTTCGGGGGAGTGTTGGATACGCAGTATTTT

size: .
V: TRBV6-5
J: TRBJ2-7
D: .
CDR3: CASSPTGRTYEQYF
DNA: TGTGCCAGCAGTCCGACAGGGAGGACCTACGAGCAGTACTTC

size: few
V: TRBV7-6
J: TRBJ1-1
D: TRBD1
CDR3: CASSRPRDSLLTEAFF
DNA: TGTGCCAGCAGCCGCCCACGGGACAGTCTTCTCACTGAAGCTTTCTTT

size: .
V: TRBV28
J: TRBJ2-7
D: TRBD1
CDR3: CASSLPGQGYEQYF
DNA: TGTGCCAGCAGTCTACCGGGACAGGGCTACGAGCAGTACTTC

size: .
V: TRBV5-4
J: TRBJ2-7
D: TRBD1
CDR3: CASSNRQGLSYEQYF
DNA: TGTGCCAGCAGCAACCGACAGGGTCTCTCCTACGAGCAGTACTTC

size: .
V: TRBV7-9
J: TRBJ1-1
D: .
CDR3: CASRLGGRTEAFF
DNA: TGTGCCAGCAGACTCGGAGGGAGGACTGAAGCTTTCTTT

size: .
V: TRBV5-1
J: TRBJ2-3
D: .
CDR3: CASIGGLVTDTQYF
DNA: TGCGCCAGCATCGGTGGTCTTGTCACAGATACGCAGTATTTT

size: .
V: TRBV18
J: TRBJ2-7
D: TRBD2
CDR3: CASSPGTSDSYEQYF
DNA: TGTGCCAGCTCACCCGGAACTAGCGATTCCTACGAGCAGTACTTC

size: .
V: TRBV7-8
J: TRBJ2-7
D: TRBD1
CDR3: CASSFRDRAEEQYF
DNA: TGTGCCAGCAGCTTCAGGGACAGGGCGGAAGAGCAGTACTTC

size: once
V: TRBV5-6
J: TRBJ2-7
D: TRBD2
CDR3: CASSRPSGRSYEQYF
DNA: TGTGCCAGCAGCCGGCCTAGCGGCCGCTCCTACGAGCAGTACTTC

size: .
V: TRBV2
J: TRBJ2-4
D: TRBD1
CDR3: CASSGDRSPGAKNSQYF
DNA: TGTGCCAGCAGCGGGGACAGATCACCCGGGGCCAAAAACAGTCAGTACTTC

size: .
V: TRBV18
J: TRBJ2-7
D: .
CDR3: CASSPGQTHEQYF
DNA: TGTGCCAGCTCACCAGGACAAACTCACGAGCAGTACTTC

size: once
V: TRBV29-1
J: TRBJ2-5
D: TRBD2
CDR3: CSVLGLAGVGETQYF
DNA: TGCAGCGTTTTGGGACTAGCGGGAGTGGGAGAGACCCAGTACTTC

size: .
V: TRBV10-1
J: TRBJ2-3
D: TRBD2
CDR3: CASSEAGGPTDTQYF
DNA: TGCGCCAGCAGTGAAGCGGGGGGACCCACAGATACGCAGTATTTT

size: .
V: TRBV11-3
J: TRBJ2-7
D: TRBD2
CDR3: CASSHGTTVFYEQYF
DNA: TGTGCCAGCAGCCACGGGACTACCGTATTCTACGAGCAGTACTTC

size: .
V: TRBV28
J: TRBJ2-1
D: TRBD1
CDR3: CASSFPRTGPVPSPYNEQFF
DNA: TGTGCCAGCAGTTTCCCGCGGACAGGGCCAGTTCCCTCCCCTTACAATGAGCAGTTCTTC

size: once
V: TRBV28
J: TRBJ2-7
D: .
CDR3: CASTRGGGGYEQYF
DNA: TGTGCCAGCACCCGAGGAGGGGGGGGCTACGAGCAGTACTTC